This T cell receptor (beta chain) is drawn from a study of blood T cell repertoires in COVID-19. Study-level information: The United States, Italy and Spain supplied acute and convalescent COVID-19 samples.

Sequenced by immunoSEQ multiplex PCR; TCRdb stores in-frame clones only, minus some. The repertoire holds under 300,000 clones, with around nine tenths as singletons. CDR1 is PRHDT and CDR2 is FYEKMQ in the germline V gene (reference sequence). Trimming stripped 1 base from V and 5 bases from J, with 8 bases between. The CDR3 totals 14 residues. The source material was PBMCs or T cells enriched from blood (not recorded which). This chain uses TRBV13 with TRBJ1-4; weak D call: TRBD1 (5 bases). This receptor was identified in a woman aged 18-29 years who had recovered from COVID-19. The CDR3 coding sequence is TGTGCCAGCAGCTTAGCAGGGTCGAATGAAAAACTGTTTTTT. The encoded protein is CASSLAGSNEKLFF.